This T cell receptor (beta chain) was captured by sequencing in a study of blood T cell repertoires in COVID-19. Clinical history as reported by participants underpinned cohort assignment. In the original workflow: Amplified reference gene primers provided the basis for estimating nucleated cell counts. The protocol was immunoSEQ multiplex PCR, while the TCRdb copy is restricted to in-frame clones and leaves out a portion. Clonal size and the V and J genes are those of that table, whereas D and trimming came from the DNA. Of a few hundred thousand clones listed, roughly 85% are singletons. The receptor was derived from a woman aged 25 to 39 who had recovered from COVID-19. Sequencing input: PBMCs or T cells enriched from blood (not recorded which).

The DNA of the CDR3 is TGTGCCAGCAGCGTAGTTAGAGACACTGAAGCTTTCTTT. It is translated as CASSVVRDTEAFF. This sequence joins TRBV9 and TRBJ1-1; D gene ambiguous. The CDR3 loop spans 13 amino acids. Germline assignment: CDR1 SGDLS and CDR2 YYNGEE. V was shortened by 0 bases and J by 3 bases, with 6 bases between the two germline ends.